These T cell receptor beta chains were read from a single sample in a study of STAT5B mutations in CD4+ large granular lymphocyte leukemia. Produced via immunoSEQ multiplex PCR; TCRdb's table is partial and in-frame only. The sample carries roughly 40,000 clones, around 85% recorded once. Sequencing input: CD4+ T cells from blood buffy coats. These receptors were obtained from a human donor in good health. Each CDR3 is given with its conserved first and last residue. D genes are given only for firm matches. Expanded clones get a size class; other rows say once, few or many, or leave the size out.

.	TRBJ2-1	.	TRBV4-1	CASSQVRSYNEQFF	TGCGCCAGCAGCCAAGTCCGCTCCTACAATGAGCAGTTCTTC
.	TRBJ2-7	.	TRBV5-1	CASSLMGYSYEQYF	TGCGCCAGCAGCTTGATGGGTTACTCCTACGAGCAGTACTTC
.	TRBJ2-1	.	TRBV19	CASGPGSYNEQFF	TGTGCCAGCGGACCAGGCTCCTACAATGAGCAGTTCTTC
.	TRBJ2-5	.	TRBV28	CASSLWGETQYF	TGTGCCAGCAGCCTCTGGGGCGAGACCCAGTACTTC
.	TRBJ2-3	.	TRBV7-9	CASSILATTDTQYF	TGTGCCAGCAGCATTCTCGCAACCACAGATACGCAGTATTTT
TRBD2	TRBJ2-7	.	TRBV29-1	CSASSGRGTYEQYF	TGCAGCGCCTCTAGCGGGAGGGGAACCTACGAGCAGTACTTC
.	TRBJ2-3	.	TRBV6-6	CASSYRGTDTQYF	TGTGCCAGCAGTTATCGGGGTACAGATACGCAGTATTTT
.	TRBJ1-1	few	TRBV25-1	CASSLQVNTEAFF	TGTGCCAGCAGTTTACAAGTGAACACTGAAGCTTTCTTT
TRBD2	TRBJ2-5	.	TRBV19	CASSRGLAGVQETQYF	TGTGCCAGTAGTAGGGGACTAGCGGGAGTCCAAGAGACCCAGTACTTC
.	TRBJ1-3	.	TRBV5-6	CASSHRGQSSGNTIYF	TGTGCCAGCAGTCATCGTGGACAGTCCTCTGGAAACACCATATATTTT
TRBD1	TRBJ2-2	once	TRBV30	CAWDRVLSGTGELFF	TGTGCCTGGGACAGGGTACTCTCGGGCACCGGGGAGCTGTTTTTT
.	TRBJ1-1	few	TRBV30	CAWRHSAAEAFF	TGTGCCTGGAGGCATAGTGCGGCTGAAGCTTTCTTT
.	TRBJ1-4	.	TRBV6-1	CASWKTAKSYEKLFF	TGTGCCAGCTGGAAGACAGCGAAGAGTTACGAAAAACTGTTTTTT
TRBD1	TRBJ2-3	.	TRBV5-1	CASSLVFGSRDRDTDTQYF	TGCGCCAGCAGCTTGGTTTTTGGGTCCCGGGACAGGGACACAGATACGCAGTATTTT
.	TRBJ1-1	few	TRBV18	CASSPDRRGTEAFF	TGTGCCAGCTCACCTGACAGGAGGGGTACTGAAGCTTTCTTT
.	TRBJ2-7	.	TRBV28	CASLALDAYEQYF	TGTGCCAGTCTAGCGCTAGATGCCTACGAGCAGTACTTC
TRBD1	TRBJ2-5	.	TRBV9	CASTGGPQETQYF	TGTGCCAGCACAGGGGGTCCCCAAGAGACCCAGTACTTC
.	TRBJ2-5	.	TRBV18	CASSRDPGSQETQYF	TGTGCCAGCTCACGGGATCCGGGCTCCCAAGAGACCCAGTACTTC
TRBD2	TRBJ2-3	.	TRBV6-1	CASWIAGGGTDTQYF	TGTGCCAGCTGGATAGCGGGAGGAGGCACAGATACGCAGTATTTT
.	TRBJ2-5	once	TRBV29-1	CSVIRRETQYF	TGCAGCGTCATTCGACGGGAGACCCAGTACTTC
.	TRBJ2-7	.	TRBV6-5	CASSEVRWGEQYF	TGTGCCAGCAGTGAAGTCCGGTGGGGCGAGCAGTACTTC
.	TRBJ1-6	.	TRBV30	CAWGSERVSNSPLHF	TGTGCCTGGGGTTCGGAGAGGGTTTCTAATTCACCCCTCCACTTT
TRBD1	TRBJ1-1	.	TRBV5-1	CASSLQGIDTEAFF	TGCGCCAGCAGCCTACAGGGGATAGACACTGAAGCTTTCTTT
TRBD1	TRBJ1-5	.	TRBV10-3	CAISGGQGAFGQPQHF	TGTGCCATCAGTGGGGGACAGGGGGCTTTCGGTCAGCCCCAGCATTTT
.	TRBJ1-1	.	TRBV29-1	CSVGRAGPYTEAFF	TGCAGCGTTGGACGGGCAGGACCCTACACTGAAGCTTTCTTT
TRBD2	TRBJ2-1	.	TRBV9	CASSVDMGTRANEQFF	TGTGCCAGCAGCGTAGATATGGGGACTAGAGCAAATGAGCAGTTCTTC
.	TRBJ2-7	.	TRBV30	CAFTPEAPYEQYF	TGTGCCTTCACTCCGGAGGCACCCTACGAGCAGTACTTC
TRBD1	TRBJ1-4	once	TRBV27	CASSVSGTANEKLFF	TGTGCCAGCAGTGTATCCGGGACAGCTAATGAAAAACTGTTTTTT
.	TRBJ1-2	.	TRBV7-2	CASSLAVLEGGYTF	TGTGCCAGCAGCTTAGCGGTCCTCGAGGGGGGCTACACCTTC
.	TRBJ1-2	.	TRBV30	CAWSGNYGYTF	TGTGCCTGGAGTGGAAACTATGGCTACACCTTC